These 13 T cell receptor beta chains share one sample of origin, sequenced in a study of T cell repertoires in cytomegalovirus infection. TCRdb re-derived calls from the reads in MiXCR, one entry per CDR3 protein. This sample has roughly 280,000 distinct CDR3 sequences, with under 25% found just once. Which antigens these TCRs recognize remains unknown. Here the sequenced sample was cultured PBMCs, taken from culture after CMV antigen stimulation. Receptors were obtained from a human donor in good health (CMV status not recorded). Some clones in this sample may be carry-over from other donors' samples.

The chain has TRBV20-1 and TRBJ1-1; no definite D call. V was pared by 2 bases and J by 5 bases, with 12 bases between. Germline lookup yields CDR1 DFQATT and CDR2 SNEGSKA (reference sequence). The CDR3 covers 13 residues. The CDR3 nucleotides are TGCAGTGCTAGATTAGCGGCGGGAACTGAAGCTTTCTTT. This gives the protein CSARLAAGTEAFF.

The chain is built from TRBV27 and TRBJ1-1; tentatively, D is TRBD1 (6 bases). The V gene lost 6 bases and the J gene lost 4 bases, with 24 bases spanning the gap. The germline CDR1 and CDR2 sequences are MNHEY and SMNVEV (reference sequence). The CDR3 consists of 17 residues. CDR3 amino acids: CASRYYGGGGIGTEAFF. The CDR3 nucleotides read TGTGCCAGCAGATATTACGGGGGGGGGGGCATAGGCACTGAAGCTTTCTTT.

This clonotype was picked up a small number of times. This chain uses TRBV4-2 with TRBJ1-1, with TRBD1 as a possible D gene (6 bases). The germline V and J ends were trimmed by 2 bases and 5 bases, with 18 bases remaining between them. This CDR3 has 16 amino acids. The germline V gene encodes CDR1 LGHNA and CDR2 YNFKEQ. CDR3 sequence: CASSQIGPITGTEAFF. The DNA of the CDR3 is TGTGCCAGCAGCCAAATAGGACCGATTACAGGGACTGAAGCTTTCTTT.

This clonotype was counted many times. This chain links TRBV6-2 or TRBV6-3 with TRBJ2-5; 10 nucleotides align to TRBD2. V dropped 8 bases and J dropped 1; count of bases not matched to a gene: 13. Germline CDR1 reads MNHEY; CDR2 reads SVGEGT. The CDR3 contains 17 residues. CDR3 residues: CASSYRTSGTGQETQYF. The CDR3 nucleotides read TGTGCCAGCTCATATCGAACTAGCGGGACAGGCCAAGAGACCCAGTACTTC.

The chain uses TRBV6-2 or TRBV6-3 and TRBJ2-1, with D perhaps TRBD1 or TRBD2 (7 bases each). Trimming removed 6 bases at V and 6 bases at J, with 21 bases between. CDR1 and CDR2 from the germline V gene are MNHEY and SVGEGT. The CDR3 totals 16 residues. CDR3 in amino acids: CASSPRGRGPSNEQFF. CDR3 nucleotides: TGTGCCAGCAGCCCCCGGGGGAGGGGGCCAAGCAATGAGCAGTTCTTC.

J is TRBJ2-5 and V is TRBV7-9, with TRBD1 identical over 9 bases. The V and J ends lost 1 base and 2 bases, in that order; junction bases with no gene match: 5. This CDR3 comprises 16 residues. Germline-derived CDR1 and CDR2 are SEHNR and FQNEAQ (reference sequence). For the CDR3, the DNA is TGTGCCAGCAGCTTAGGCCCGGGACAGGGTCAAGAGACCCAGTACTTC. Its protein is CASSLGPGQGQETQYF.

The table lists this clonotype with many counts. The genes are TRBV7-9 and TRBJ1-2; unclear D gene. Germline assignment: CDR1 SEHNR and CDR2 FQNEAQ (reference sequence). The V gene lost 3 bases and the J gene lost 0 bases, with 5 bases spanning the gap. This CDR3 has 13 residues. As DNA, the CDR3 is TGTGCCAGCAGCTTTTATGCTAACTATGGCTACACCTTC. This gives the protein CASSFYANYGYTF. The complete variable domain, with remaining parts taken from reference TRBV7-9 and TRBJ1-2, reads DTGVSQNPRHKITKRGQNVTFRCDPISEHNRLYWYRQTLGQGPEFLTYFQNEAQLEKSRLLSDRFSAERPKGSFSTLEIQRTEQGDSAMYLCASSFYANYGYTFGSGTRLTVV.

This clonotype was seen many times. The rearrangement links TRBV6-2 or TRBV6-3 to TRBJ1-1; the D is unclear. This CDR3 comprises 14 residues. The V and J ends lost 2 bases and 5 bases respectively, with 12 bases between them. Germline CDR1 is MNHEY and CDR2 is SVGEGT. The CDR3: CASSYPTPGTEAFF. As DNA, the CDR3 is TGTGCCAGCAGTTACCCGACACCGGGGACTGAAGCTTTCTTT.

This chain links TRBV9 with TRBJ2-2; D may be TRBD2 (6 bases). Trimming pared 6 bases from V and 5 bases from J, leaving 14 bases between. CDR1 SGDLS and CDR2 YYNGEE come from the germline V gene. The CDR3 is 14 residues long. The CDR3 nucleotides are TGTGCCAGCACCACTGGGACTCCAACCGGGGAGCTGTTTTTT. Protein sequence: CASTTGTPTGELFF.

The chain carries TRBV7-9 and TRBJ2-1, with 8 bases lining up with TRBD2. The CDR3 consists of 14 residues. Germline CDR1 and CDR2: SEHNR and FQNEAQ (reference sequence). Germline trimming cut 4 bases from V and 9 bases from J; bases unmatched to any gene: 8. CDR3 amino acids: CASSSYRLAIEQFF. DNA for the CDR3: TGTGCCAGCAGCTCATATCGACTAGCGATTGAGCAGTTCTTC.

This chain joins TRBV7-2 and TRBJ2-1; D tentatively fits TRBD1 or TRBD2 (5 bases each). Trimming took 1 base from V and 9 from J, leaving 10 bases between them. The CDR3 runs to 13 residues. Germline V gives CDR1 SGHTA, CDR2 FQGNSA. Written as DNA, the CDR3 is TGTGCCAGCAGCTTAGATGGGGGAACTGAGCAGTTCTTC. The encoded protein is CASSLDGGTEQFF.

V and J are TRBV12-5 and TRBJ1-5, with D unclear. The germline V gene encodes CDR1 LGHNT and CDR2 FRNRAP. The V and J ends lost 7 bases and 2 bases respectively, with 9 bases between them. The CDR3 extends over 13 amino acids. The CDR3 region is CASALARNQPQHF. In DNA, the CDR3 is TGTGCTAGTGCCTTAGCGCGCAATCAGCCCCAGCATTTT.

This clonotype showed up many times. This sequence joins TRBV7-8 and TRBJ2-1; 11 nucleotides agree with TRBD2. The CDR3 has 14 amino acids. The germline V gene encodes CDR1 SGHVS and CDR2 FQNEAQ. Trimming cost V 7 bases and J 4 bases; bases outside gene matches: 3. The CDR3 region is CASTGTSGYNEQFF. The CDR3 coding sequence is TGTGCCAGCACCGGGACTAGCGGATACAATGAGCAGTTCTTC.